This TCR beta chain emerged from a study of blood T cell repertoires in COVID-19. Across the whole study: Some COVID-19 samples were acute and others convalescent; all came from the United States, Italy and Spain. Nucleic acid was either cDNA or gDNA, and it came from T cells, B-cell-depleted T cells, or PBMCs.

Libraries were prepared by immunoSEQ multiplex PCR; TCRdb keeps only in-frame clonotypes and omits some of them. The sample shows around 300,000 clones, around 86% of them seen only once. The TCR was taken from a man aged 45-65 years with acute or convalescent COVID-19. The source material was peripheral blood.

The CDR3 protein is CASSPDRGYYNEQFF. In nucleotides, the CDR3 is TGTGCCAGCAGCCCGGACAGGGGCTACTACAATGAGCAGTTCTTC. The rearrangement links TRBV5-4 to TRBJ2-1; 9 nucleotides align to TRBD1. CDR3 size: 15 residues. Germline lookup yields CDR1 SGHNT and CDR2 YYREEE (reference sequence). The V and J ends lost 4 bases and 3 bases, in that order; junction bases with no gene match: 5.